This TCR beta chain came from a study of T cells in Graves' hyperthyroidism and ophthalmopathy. This clonotype was seen many times. Amplification targeted TCR beta CDR3 regions from RNA transcripts. Primed by the HTBI set, a first-round RT-PCR was run on the TCR CDR3. TCRdb ran MiXCR on the multiplex PCR reads and lists one entry per CDR3 protein. The sample contains approximately 630,000 distinct CDR3 sequences, around 15% of which appear only once. Patients were aged 18 to 65, had disease duration under 2 months, and had newly diagnosed hyperthyroidism. This receptor was identified in a woman in her thirties with Graves' hyperthyroidism. The sample comprised blood.

CDR3 amino acids: CATSYRGWGRGSNQPQHF. The CDR3 coding sequence is TGTGCCACCTCTTACCGGGGTTGGGGGCGAGGTAGCAATCAGCCCCAGCATTTT. The chain uses TRBV28 and TRBJ1-5; D perhaps matches TRBD1 (6 bases). The CDR3 is 18 residues long. Trimming took off 10 bases at V and 0 bases at J, with 25 bases between the two ends. The germline V gene has CDR1 MDHEN and CDR2 SYDVKM.